This entry describes one TCR beta chain. Its antigen remains unknown. Distinct nucleotide sequences in the sample also encode this CDR3. This specimen belongs to a study of shared clonotypes between healthy human individuals. Study-level information: CD4 naive and memory got three plates each, CD8 naive two, CD8 memory one.

Healthy adults negative for HIV, lacking recent acute infections or vaccinations, served as donors. Study-level findings and limits: The diversity represented, both genetic and in exposure history, was limited by few donors. Clonotype sharing among donors likely depends on sequencing depth.

V shed 9 bases, J shed 4 bases, and the junction held 2 bases outside the gene matches. Germline CDR1 and CDR2: LNHDA and SQIVND (reference sequence). The CDR3 is 12 amino acids. Sequenced by immunoSEQ multiplex PCR; TCRdb stores in-frame clones only, minus some. Of millions of clones in the sample, over 85% are singletons; the top ten hold over 0.12%. Sequencing used naive CD4+ T cells sorted from blood. Subset here: CD45RA+ positively selected. This receptor was taken from a man younger than 30 in good health. The V and J genes are TRBV19 and TRBJ1-2; 10 bases agree with TRBD1. This chain's CDR3 is CASRTGGYGYTF. The CDR3 DNA reads TGTGCCAGCAGGACAGGGGGCTATGGCTACACCTTC. Full variable domain (outside the CDR3, taken from reference TRBV19 and TRBJ1-2): DGGITQSPKYLFRKEGQNVTLSCEQNLNHDAMYWYRQDPGQGLRLIYYSQIVNDFQKGDIAEGYSVSREKKESFPLTVTSAQKNPTAFYLCASRTGGYGYTFGSGTRLTVV.